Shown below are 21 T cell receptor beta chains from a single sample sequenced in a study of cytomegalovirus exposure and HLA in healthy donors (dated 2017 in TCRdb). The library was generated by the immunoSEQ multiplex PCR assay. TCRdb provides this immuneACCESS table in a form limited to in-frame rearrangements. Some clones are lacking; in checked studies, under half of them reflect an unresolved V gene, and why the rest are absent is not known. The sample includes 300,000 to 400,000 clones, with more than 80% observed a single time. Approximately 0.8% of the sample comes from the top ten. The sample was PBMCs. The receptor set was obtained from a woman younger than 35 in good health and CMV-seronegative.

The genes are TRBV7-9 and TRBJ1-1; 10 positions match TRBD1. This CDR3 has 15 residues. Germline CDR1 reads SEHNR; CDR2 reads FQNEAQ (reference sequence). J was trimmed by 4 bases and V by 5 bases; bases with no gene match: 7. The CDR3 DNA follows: TGTGCCAGCAGCCCAAGTTGGACAGGGGGCACTGAAGCTTTCTTT. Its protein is CASSPSWTGGTEAFF. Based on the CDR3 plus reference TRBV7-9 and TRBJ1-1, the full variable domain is DTGVSQNPRHKITKRGQNVTFRCDPISEHNRLYWYRQTLGQGPEFLTYFQNEAQLEKSRLLSDRFSAERPKGSFSTLEIQRTEQGDSAMYLCASSPSWTGGTEAFFGQGTRLTVV.

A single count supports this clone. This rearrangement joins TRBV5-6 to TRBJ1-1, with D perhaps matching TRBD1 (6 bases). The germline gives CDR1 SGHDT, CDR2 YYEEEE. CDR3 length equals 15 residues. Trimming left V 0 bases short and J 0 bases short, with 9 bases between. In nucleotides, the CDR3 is TGTGCCAGCAGCTTGGGGACAGCCTTGAACACTGAAGCTTTCTTT. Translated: CASSLGTALNTEAFF.

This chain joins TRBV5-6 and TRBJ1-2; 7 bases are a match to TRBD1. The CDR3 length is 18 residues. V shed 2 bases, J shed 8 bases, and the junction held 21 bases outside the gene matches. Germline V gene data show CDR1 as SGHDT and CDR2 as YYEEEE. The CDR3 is CASSFYTGTEKLKRGYTF. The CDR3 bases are TGTGCCAGCAGCTTCTACACCGGGACAGAGAAACTGAAACGGGGCTACACCTTC.

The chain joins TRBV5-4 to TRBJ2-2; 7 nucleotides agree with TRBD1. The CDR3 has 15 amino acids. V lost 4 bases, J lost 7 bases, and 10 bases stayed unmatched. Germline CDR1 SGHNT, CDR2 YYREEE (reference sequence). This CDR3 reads CASSLPDRDNGELFF. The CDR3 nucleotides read TGTGCCAGCAGCCTACCTGACAGGGACAACGGGGAGCTGTTTTTT.

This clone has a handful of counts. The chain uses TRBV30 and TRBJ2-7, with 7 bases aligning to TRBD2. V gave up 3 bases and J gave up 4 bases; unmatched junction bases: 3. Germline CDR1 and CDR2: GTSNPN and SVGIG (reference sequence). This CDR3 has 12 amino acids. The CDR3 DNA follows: TGTGCCTGGAGAGGCGGGAGTTACGAGCAGTACTTC. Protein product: CAWRGGSYEQYF. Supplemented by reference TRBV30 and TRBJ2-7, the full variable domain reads SQTIHQWPATLVQPVGSPLSLECTVEGTSNPNLYWYRQAAGRGLQLLFYSVGIGQISSEVPQNLSASRPQDRQFILSSKKLLLSDSGFYLCAWRGGSYEQYFGPGTRLTVT.

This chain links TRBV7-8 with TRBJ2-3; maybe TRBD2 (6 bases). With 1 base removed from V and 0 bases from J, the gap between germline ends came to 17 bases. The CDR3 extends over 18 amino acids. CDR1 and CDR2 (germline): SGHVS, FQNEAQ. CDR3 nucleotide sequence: TGTGCCAGCAGCTTAGTGGGCCCCCAGCGGGCTAGCACAGATACGCAGTATTTT. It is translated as CASSLVGPQRASTDTQYF.

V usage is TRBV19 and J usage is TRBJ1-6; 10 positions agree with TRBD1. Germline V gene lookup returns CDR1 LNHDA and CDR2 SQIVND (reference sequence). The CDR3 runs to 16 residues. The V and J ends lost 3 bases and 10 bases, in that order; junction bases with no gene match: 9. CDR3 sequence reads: CASSIVVGTGDSPLHF. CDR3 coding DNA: TGTGCCAGTAGTATTGTTGTCGGGACAGGGGACTCACCCCTCCACTTT.

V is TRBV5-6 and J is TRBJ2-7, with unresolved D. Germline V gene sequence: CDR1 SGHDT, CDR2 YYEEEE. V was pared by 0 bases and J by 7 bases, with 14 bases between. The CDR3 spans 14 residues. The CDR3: CASSLAPSLWEQYF. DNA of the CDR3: TGTGCCAGCAGCTTGGCCCCCAGTCTCTGGGAGCAGTACTTC.

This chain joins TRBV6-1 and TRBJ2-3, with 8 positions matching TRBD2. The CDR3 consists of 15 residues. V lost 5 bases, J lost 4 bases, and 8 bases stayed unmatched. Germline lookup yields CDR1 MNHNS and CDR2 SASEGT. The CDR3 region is CASSPGTSFSDTQYF. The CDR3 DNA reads TGTGCCAGCAGTCCCGGGACTAGTTTCTCAGATACGCAGTATTTT.

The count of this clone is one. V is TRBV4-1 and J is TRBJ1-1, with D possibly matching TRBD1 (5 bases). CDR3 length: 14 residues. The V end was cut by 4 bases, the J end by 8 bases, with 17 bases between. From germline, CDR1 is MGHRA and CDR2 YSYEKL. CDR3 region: CASSRTGLPAEAFF. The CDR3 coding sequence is TGCGCCAGCAGCCGAACAGGTCTTCCTGCCGAAGCTTTCTTT.

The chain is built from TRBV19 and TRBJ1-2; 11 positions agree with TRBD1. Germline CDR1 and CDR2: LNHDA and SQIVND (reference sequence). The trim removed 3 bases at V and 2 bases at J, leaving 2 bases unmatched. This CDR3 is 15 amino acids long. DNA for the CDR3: TGTGCCAGTAGTATTCGGACAGGGGGCAACTATGGCTACACCTTC. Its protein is CASSIRTGGNYGYTF.

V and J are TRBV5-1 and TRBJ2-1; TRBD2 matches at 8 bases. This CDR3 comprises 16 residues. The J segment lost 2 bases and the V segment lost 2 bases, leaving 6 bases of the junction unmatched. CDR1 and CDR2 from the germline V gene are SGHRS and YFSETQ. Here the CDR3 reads CASSLRAGATYNEQFF. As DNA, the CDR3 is TGCGCCAGCAGCTTAAGAGCGGGAGCTACCTACAATGAGCAGTTCTTC.

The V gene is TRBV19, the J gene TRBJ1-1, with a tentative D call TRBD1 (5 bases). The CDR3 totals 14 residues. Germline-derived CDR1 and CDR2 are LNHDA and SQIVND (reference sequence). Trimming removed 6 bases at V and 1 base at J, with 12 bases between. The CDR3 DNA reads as TGTGCCAGTAGCGACGGGAGGGGGAACACTGAAGCTTTCTTT. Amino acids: CASSDGRGNTEAFF.

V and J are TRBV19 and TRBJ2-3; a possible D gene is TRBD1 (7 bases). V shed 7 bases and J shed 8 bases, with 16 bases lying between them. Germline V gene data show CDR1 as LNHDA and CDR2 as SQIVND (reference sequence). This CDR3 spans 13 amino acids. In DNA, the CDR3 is TGTGCCAGTAAGGACAGGCAGGAGGGTACGCAGTATTTT. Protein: CASKDRQEGTQYF.

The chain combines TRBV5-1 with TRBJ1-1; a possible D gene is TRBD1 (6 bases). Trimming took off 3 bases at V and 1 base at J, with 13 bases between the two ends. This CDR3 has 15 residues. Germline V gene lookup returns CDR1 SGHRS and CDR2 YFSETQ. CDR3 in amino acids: CASSSQTGWNTEAFF. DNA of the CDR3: TGCGCCAGCAGCTCCCAGACAGGTTGGAACACTGAAGCTTTCTTT.

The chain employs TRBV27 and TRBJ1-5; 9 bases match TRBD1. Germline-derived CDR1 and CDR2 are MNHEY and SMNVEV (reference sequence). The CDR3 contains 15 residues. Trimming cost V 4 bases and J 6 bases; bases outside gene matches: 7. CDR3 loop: CASSSPGQGIQPQHF. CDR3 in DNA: TGTGCCAGCAGTTCGCCGGGACAGGGTATTCAGCCCCAGCATTTT.

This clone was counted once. The CDR3 is CASSSTGFYGYTF. In DNA form, the CDR3 reads TGTGCCAGCAGTTCCACAGGGTTCTATGGCTACACCTTC. The chain employs TRBV6-5 and TRBJ1-2, with D tentatively TRBD1 (6 bases). Trimming cost V 4 bases and J 4 bases, with 10 bases left between them. This CDR3 contains 13 residues. Germline V gene data show CDR1 as MNHEY and CDR2 as SVGAGI.

CDR3 sequence (DNA): TGTGCCAGCAGTTGGTCAGGGGTGGGGTCCAACGAGCAGTACTTC. It specifies CASSWSGVGSNEQYF. This chain uses TRBV28 with TRBJ2-7; D is possibly TRBD1 (6 bases). Germline CDR1 is MDHEN and CDR2 is SYDVKM. The CDR3 has 15 amino acids. The V end lost 4 bases, the J end lost 5 bases, and 18 bases lay between the germline ends.

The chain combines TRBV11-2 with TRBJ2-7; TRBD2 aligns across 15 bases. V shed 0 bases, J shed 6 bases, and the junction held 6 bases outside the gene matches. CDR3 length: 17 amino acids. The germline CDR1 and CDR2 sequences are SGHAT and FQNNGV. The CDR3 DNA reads TGTGCCAGCAGCTTAGAGGGGACTAGCGGGAGGCTGAGCGAGCAGTACTTC. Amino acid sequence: CASSLEGTSGRLSEQYF. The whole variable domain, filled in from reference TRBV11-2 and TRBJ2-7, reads EAGVAQSPRYKIIEKRQSVAFWCNPISGHATLYWYQQILGQGPKLLIQFQNNGVVDDSQLPKDRFSAERLKGVDSTLKIQPAKLEDSAVYLCASSLEGTSGRLSEQYFGPGTRLTVT.

CDR3 bases: TGTGCCAGCAGCCCCACGGTACGGGGGGCCACAGATACGCAGTATTTT. This codes for CASSPTVRGATDTQYF. The rearrangement links TRBV7-8 to TRBJ2-3, with a possible D match to TRBD2 (7 bases). The CDR3 contains 16 residues. Trimming left V 5 bases short and J 2 bases short, with 17 bases between. In germline, CDR1 is SGHVS, CDR2 FQNEAQ.

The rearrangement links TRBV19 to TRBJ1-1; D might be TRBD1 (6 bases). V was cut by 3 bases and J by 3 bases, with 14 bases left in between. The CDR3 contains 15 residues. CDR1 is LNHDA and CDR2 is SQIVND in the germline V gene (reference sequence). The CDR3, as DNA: TGTGCCAGTAGTATTGGCAGGGGCTTAGACACTGAAGCTTTCTTT. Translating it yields CASSIGRGLDTEAFF.